Sequencing of this T cell receptor beta chain was carried out in a study of blood T cell repertoires in COVID-19. Concerning this clone: Other DNA sequences in the sample encode the same CDR3.

Enrolled during active infection, Seattle patients were then followed longitudinally. Trimming left V 0 bases short and J 4 bases short, with 6 bases between. Germline CDR1 reads WNHNN; CDR2 reads SYGVQD (reference sequence). The CDR3 extends over 13 amino acids. As handled by the study authors: By means of reference gene primer amplification, nucleated cell counts were estimated. Only in-frame clones appear in the TCRdb table, and some are missing; sequencing was by immunoSEQ multiplex PCR. D and trimming come from the DNA, and the V and J calls and clone size come from that table. The sample has some 220,000 clones, around 83% seen once.

This TCR was sampled from a woman between 70 and 85 years old with COVID-19, enrolled during active disease. This chain uses TRBV10-1 with TRBJ1-2; D remains ambiguous. Sequenced material: peripheral blood. Here the CDR3 reads CASSESGGYGYTF. The DNA for the CDR3 is TGCGCCAGCAGTGAGTCTGGCGGCTATGGCTACACCTTC.